This T cell receptor (beta chain) stems from a study of blood T cells in healthy people across ages. The germline V and J ends were trimmed by 4 bases and 3 bases, with 15 bases remaining between them. Germline V gives CDR1 SQVTM, CDR2 ANQGSEA. CDR3 length equals 14 residues. Primers used in a second PCR of about 7 to 12 cycles were a sample-barcoded 5' primer and a J-beta primer mix. TCRdb ran MiXCR on the 5' RACE reads and lists one entry per CDR3 protein. The sample carries about 1.7 million distinct CDR3 sequences, roughly 30% recorded once. Overall study findings and caveats: Unsorted PBMCs blocked a conclusive comparison of naive and antigen-experienced cells. Estimated diversity, derived from one million T cells, was regarded as an underestimate.

Of note for this clonotype: Its antigen remains unidentified. As the CDR3 is not closed by the conserved phenylalanine or tryptophan, this likely results from a read error.

The TCR originated in a woman aged 25 to 39 in good health. Sample: blood. The V call is TRBV29-1, the J call TRBJ1-1; D might be TRBD1 (5 bases). CDR3 sequence reads: CSVAHGTQDTEAFC. Here the CDR3 DNA reads TGCAGCGTTGCCCATGGGACGCAAGACACTGAAGCTTTCTGT.